The table lists the clone carrying this TCR beta chain with many counts. Its antigen remains unknown. This entry comes from a study of cytomegalovirus exposure and HLA in healthy donors. Broader study findings: Later analysis showed TCR association rates varying by HLA locus, highest for DRB1 and lowest for HLA-C. Earlier analysis found most TCR beta V segments productive about 90% or about 30% of the time.

A multiplex PCR was run with 60 Vbeta primers and 13 Jbeta primers. Repertoires were generated with immunoSEQ multiplex PCR, while TCRdb's copy carries only in-frame clones and drops some. The sample holds 85,000 to 95,000 clones, 60% to 85% seen once. This CDR3 is 15 amino acids long. Germline V gene lookup returns CDR1 LGHNA and CDR2 YNFKEQ. Losses at the gene ends were 4 bases for V and 6 bases for J; bases not matched to a gene: 6. This TCR was sampled from a man aged 25 to 45 in good health and CMV-seropositive. V gene TRBV4-2 combines with J gene TRBJ1-4; 9 bases fit TRBD1. Input material: PBMCs. In DNA form, the CDR3 reads TGTGCCAGCAGCCCTGATGGGACAGGGCATGAAAAACTGTTTTTT. Its protein is CASSPDGTGHEKLFF.